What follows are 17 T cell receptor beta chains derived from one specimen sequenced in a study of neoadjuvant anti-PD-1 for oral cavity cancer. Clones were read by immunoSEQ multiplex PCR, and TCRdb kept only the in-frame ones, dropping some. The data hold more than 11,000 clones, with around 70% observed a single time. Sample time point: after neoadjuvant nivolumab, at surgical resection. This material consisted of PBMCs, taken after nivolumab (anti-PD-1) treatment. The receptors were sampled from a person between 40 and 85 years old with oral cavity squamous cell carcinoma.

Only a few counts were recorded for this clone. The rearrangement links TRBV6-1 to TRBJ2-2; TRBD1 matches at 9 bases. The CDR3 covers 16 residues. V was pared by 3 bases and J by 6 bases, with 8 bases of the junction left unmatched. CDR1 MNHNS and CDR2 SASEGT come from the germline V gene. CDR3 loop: CASSDTGGVWAGELFF. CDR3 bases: TGTGCCAGCAGTGATACAGGGGGCGTTTGGGCCGGGGAGCTGTTTTTT.

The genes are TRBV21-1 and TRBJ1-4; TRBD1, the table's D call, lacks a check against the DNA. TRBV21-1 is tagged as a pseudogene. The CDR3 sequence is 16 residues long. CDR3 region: CASSKAGTGANEKLFF. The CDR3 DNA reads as TGTGCCAGCAGCAAAGCGGGGACAGGAGCTAATGAAAAACTGTTTTTT.

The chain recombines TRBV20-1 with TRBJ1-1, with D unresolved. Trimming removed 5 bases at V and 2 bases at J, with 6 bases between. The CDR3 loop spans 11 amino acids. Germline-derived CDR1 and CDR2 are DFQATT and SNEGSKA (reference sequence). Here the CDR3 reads CSADTNTEAFF. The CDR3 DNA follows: TGCAGTGCTGATACTAACACTGAAGCTTTCTTT.

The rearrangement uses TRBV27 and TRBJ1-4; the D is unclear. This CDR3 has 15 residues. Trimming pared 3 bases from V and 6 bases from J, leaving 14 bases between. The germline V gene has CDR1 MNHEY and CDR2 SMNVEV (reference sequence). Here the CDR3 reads CASSLGRAGYEKLFF. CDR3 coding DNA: TGTGCCAGCAGTTTGGGAAGGGCCGGGTATGAAAAACTGTTTTTT.

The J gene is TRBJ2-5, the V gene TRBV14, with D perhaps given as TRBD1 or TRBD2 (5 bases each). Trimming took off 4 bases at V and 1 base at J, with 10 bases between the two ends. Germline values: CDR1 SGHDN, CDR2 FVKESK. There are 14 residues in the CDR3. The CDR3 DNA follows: TGTGCCAGCAGCCCACTCGGGGCCCAAGAGACCCAGTACTTC. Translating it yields CASSPLGAQETQYF.

CDR3 loop: CASSELLGQGIGELFF. DNA for the CDR3: TGTGCCAGCAGTGAACTTTTGGGACAGGGGATCGGGGAGCTGTTTTTT. The chain has TRBV6-1 and TRBJ2-2, with 10 bases aligning to TRBD1. The trim removed 2 bases at V and 7 bases at J, leaving 7 bases unmatched. The length of the CDR3 is 16 residues. Germline loops: CDR1 MNHNS, CDR2 SASEGT.

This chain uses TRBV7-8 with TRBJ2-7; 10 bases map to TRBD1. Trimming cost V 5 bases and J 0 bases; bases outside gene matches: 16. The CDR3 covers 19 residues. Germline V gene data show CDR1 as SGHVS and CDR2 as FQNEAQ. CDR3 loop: CASSPSAGIGTGASYEQYF. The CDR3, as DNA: TGTGCCAGCAGCCCTTCGGCCGGGATAGGGACAGGGGCCTCCTACGAGCAGTACTTC.

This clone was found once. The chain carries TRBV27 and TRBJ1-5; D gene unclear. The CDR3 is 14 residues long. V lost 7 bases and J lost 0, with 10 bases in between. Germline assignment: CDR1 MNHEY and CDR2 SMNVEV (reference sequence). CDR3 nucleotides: TGTGCCAGCACCCCGAAGGATAGCAATCAGCCCCAGCATTTT. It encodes CASTPKDSNQPQHF.

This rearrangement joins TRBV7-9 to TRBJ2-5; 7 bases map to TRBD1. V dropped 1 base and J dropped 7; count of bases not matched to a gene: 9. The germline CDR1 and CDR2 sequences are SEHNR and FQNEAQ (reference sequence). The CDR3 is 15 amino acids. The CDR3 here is CASSLGGTVGRTQYF. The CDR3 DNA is TGTGCCAGCAGCTTAGGAGGGACAGTGGGAAGGACCCAGTACTTC.

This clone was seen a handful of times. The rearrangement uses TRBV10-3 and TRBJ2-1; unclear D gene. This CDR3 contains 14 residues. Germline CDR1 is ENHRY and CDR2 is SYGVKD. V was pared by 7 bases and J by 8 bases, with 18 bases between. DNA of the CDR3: TGTGCCATCAAAGGATCCACCTTACATGATGAGCAGTTCTTC. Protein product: CAIKGSTLHDEQFF.

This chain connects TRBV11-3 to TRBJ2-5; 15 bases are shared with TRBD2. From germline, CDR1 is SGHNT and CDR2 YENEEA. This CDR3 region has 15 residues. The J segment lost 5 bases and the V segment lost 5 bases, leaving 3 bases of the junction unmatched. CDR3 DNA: TGTGCCAGCAGCCCCGGACTAGCGGGAGGGGAGACCCAGTACTTC. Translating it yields CASSPGLAGGETQYF.

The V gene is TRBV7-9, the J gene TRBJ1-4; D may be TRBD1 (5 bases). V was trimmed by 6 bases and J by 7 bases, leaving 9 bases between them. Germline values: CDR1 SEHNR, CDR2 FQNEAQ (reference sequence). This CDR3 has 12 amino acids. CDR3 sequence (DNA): TGTGCCAGCAGTCGGGACTCTGAAAAACTGTTTTTT. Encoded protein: CASSRDSEKLFF. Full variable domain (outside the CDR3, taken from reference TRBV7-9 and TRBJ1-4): DTGVSQNPRHKITKRGQNVTFRCDPISEHNRLYWYRQTLGQGPEFLTYFQNEAQLEKSRLLSDRFSAERPKGSFSTLEIQRTEQGDSAMYLCASSRDSEKLFFGSGTQLSVL.

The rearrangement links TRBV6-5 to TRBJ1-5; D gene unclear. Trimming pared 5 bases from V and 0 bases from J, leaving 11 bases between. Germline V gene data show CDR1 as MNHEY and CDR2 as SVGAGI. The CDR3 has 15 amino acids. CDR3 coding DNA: TGTGCCAGCAGTACGAGACAATCTAGCAATCAGCCCCAGCATTTT. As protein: CASSTRQSSNQPQHF.

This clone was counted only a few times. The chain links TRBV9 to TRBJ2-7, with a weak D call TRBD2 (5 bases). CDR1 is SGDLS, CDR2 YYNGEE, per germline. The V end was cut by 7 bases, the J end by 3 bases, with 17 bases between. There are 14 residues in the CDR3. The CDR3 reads CASAPGINFYEQYF. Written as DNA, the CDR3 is TGTGCCAGCGCCCCGGGGATAAACTTCTACGAGCAGTACTTC.

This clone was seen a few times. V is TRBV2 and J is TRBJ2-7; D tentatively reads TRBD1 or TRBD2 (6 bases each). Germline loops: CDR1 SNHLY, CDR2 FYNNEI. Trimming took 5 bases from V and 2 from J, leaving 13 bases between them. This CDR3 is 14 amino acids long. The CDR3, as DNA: TGTGCCAGCAGTACGAGGGGGGAGGCCTACGAGCAGTACTTC. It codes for CASSTRGEAYEQYF.

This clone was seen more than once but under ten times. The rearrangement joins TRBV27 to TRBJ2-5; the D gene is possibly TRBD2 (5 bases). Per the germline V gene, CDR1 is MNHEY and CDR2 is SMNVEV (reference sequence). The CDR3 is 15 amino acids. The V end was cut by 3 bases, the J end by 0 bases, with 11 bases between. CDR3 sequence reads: CASSLLPEDQETQYF. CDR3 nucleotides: TGTGCCAGCAGTTTGTTACCGGAGGACCAAGAGACCCAGTACTTC.

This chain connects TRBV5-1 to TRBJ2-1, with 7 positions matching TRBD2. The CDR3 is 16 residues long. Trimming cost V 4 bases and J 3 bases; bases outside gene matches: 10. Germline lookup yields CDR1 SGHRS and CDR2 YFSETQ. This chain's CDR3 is CASSPPAVAGYNEQFF. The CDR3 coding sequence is TGCGCCAGCAGCCCCCCGGCGGTAGCGGGCTACAATGAGCAGTTCTTC.